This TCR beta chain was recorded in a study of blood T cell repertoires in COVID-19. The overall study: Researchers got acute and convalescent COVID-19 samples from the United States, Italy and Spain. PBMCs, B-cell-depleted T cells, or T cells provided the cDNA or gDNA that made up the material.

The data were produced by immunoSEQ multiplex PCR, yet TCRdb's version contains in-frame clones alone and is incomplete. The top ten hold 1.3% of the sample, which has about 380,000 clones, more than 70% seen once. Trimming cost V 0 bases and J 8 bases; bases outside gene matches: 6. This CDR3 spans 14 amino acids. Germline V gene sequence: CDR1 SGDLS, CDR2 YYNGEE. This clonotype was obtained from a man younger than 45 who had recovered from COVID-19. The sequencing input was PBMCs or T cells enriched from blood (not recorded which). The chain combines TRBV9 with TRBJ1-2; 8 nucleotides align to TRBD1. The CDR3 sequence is CASSVATTGVGYTF. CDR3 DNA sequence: TGTGCCAGCAGCGTAGCTACGACAGGGGTGGGCTACACCTTC.